This T cell receptor beta chain originates from a study of T cell repertoires in cytomegalovirus infection. Per germline, CDR1 ENHRY and CDR2 SYGVKD. The CDR3 sequence is 13 residues long. Germline trimming cut 7 bases from V and 10 bases from J; bases unmatched to any gene: 4. TCRdb itself ran the reads through MiXCR, one entry per CDR3 protein. The table has about 480,000 distinct CDR3 sequences, around 35% seen once; the top ten hold 17%. This clonotype was counted only a few times. Antigen unknown. Study outcomes and limitations: Cumulative frequency (of public TCR beta family members) identified carriers of CMV plus the relevant HLA.

This sequence originates from a human donor in good health (CMV status not recorded). Some clones in this sample may be carry-over from other donors' samples. This material consisted of cultured PBMCs, taken from culture after CMV antigen stimulation. This rearrangement joins TRBV10-3 to TRBJ2-1; TRBD2 aligns across 13 bases. The CDR3 DNA reads TGTGCCATCACCGAGACTAGCGGGAGGGAGCAGTTCTTC. Amino acids: CAITETSGREQFF.